This T cell receptor beta chain was found in a study of OX40 agonist ivuxolimab in advanced cancers. Libraries were prepared by immunoSEQ multiplex PCR; TCRdb keeps only in-frame clonotypes and omits some of them. The sample shows about 64,000 clones, 88% of them seen only once. V was shortened by 8 bases and J by 6 bases, with 16 bases between the two germline ends. Germline lookup yields CDR1 ENHRY and CDR2 SYGVKD. The CDR3 is 14 residues long. This clone was seen only once. The sequence derives from an adult with an advanced solid tumor such as melanoma, head and neck, liver or kidney cancer. The rearrangement joins TRBV10-3 to TRBJ2-2; D is perhaps TRBD2 (5 bases). Sequencing was performed on CD4+ or CD8+ T cells sorted from blood, taken in a trial of the OX40 agonist ivuxolimab. The CDR3 region is CAISTKAVAGELFF. The CDR3 DNA is TGTGCCATCTCGACTAAGGCGGTCGCCGGGGAGCTGTTTTTT.